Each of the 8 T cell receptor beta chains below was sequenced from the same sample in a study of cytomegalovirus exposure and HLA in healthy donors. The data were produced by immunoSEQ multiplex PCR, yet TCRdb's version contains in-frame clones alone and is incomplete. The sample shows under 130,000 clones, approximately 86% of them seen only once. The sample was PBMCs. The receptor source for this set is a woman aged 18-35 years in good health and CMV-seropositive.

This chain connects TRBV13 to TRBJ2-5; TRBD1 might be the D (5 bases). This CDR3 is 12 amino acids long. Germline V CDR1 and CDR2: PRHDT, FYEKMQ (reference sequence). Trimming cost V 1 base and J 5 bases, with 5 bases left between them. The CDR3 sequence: CASSLEGETQYF. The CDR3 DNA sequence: TGTGCCAGCAGCTTAGAGGGGGAGACCCAGTACTTC.

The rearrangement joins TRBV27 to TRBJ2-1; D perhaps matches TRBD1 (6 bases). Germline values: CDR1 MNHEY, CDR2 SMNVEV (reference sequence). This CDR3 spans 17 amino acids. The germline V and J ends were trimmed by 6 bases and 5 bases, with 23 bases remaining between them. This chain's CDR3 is CASSPSNRASSHNEQFF. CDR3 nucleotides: TGTGCCAGCAGCCCCTCCAACAGGGCGTCCTCGCACAATGAGCAGTTCTTC.

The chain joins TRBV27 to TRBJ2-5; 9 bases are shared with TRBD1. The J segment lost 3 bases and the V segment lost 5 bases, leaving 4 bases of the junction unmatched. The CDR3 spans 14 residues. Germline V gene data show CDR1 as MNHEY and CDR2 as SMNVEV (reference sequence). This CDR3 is CASSLGTGKETQYF. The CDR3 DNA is TGTGCCAGCAGTCTTGGGACAGGGAAAGAGACCCAGTACTTC.

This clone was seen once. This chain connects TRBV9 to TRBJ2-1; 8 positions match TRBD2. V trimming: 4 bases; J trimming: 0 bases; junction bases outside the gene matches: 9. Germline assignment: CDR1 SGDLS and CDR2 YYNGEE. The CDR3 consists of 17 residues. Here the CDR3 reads CASSSYSLADSYNEQFF. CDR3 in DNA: TGTGCCAGCAGCTCCTACTCACTAGCGGACTCCTACAATGAGCAGTTCTTC.

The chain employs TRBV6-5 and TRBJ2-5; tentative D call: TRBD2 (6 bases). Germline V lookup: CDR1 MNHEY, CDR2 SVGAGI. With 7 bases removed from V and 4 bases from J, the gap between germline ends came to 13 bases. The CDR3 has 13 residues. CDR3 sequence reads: CASNSPGGETQYF. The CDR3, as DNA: TGTGCCAGCAATTCCCCCGGGGGAGAGACCCAGTACTTC.

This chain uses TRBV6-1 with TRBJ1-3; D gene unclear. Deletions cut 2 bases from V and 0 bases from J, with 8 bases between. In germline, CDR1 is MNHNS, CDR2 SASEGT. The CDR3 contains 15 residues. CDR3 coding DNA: TGTGCCAGCAGTGAACAGAAAAACTCTGGAAACACCATATATTTT. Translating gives CASSEQKNSGNTIYF.

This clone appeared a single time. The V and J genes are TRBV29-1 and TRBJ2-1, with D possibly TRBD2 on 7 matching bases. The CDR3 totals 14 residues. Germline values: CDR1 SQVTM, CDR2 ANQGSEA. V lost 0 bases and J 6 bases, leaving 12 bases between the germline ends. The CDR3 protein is CSVEEGGAGNEQFF. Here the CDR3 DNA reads TGCAGCGTTGAAGAAGGGGGGGCGGGCAATGAGCAGTTCTTC.

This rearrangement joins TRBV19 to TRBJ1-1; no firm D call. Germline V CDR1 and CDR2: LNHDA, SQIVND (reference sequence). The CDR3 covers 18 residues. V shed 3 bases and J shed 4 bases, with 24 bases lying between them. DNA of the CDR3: TGTGCCAGTAGTATCACCGGGTCTCGGATGCGAGATGGCACTGAAGCTTTCTTT. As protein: CASSITGSRMRDGTEAFF.